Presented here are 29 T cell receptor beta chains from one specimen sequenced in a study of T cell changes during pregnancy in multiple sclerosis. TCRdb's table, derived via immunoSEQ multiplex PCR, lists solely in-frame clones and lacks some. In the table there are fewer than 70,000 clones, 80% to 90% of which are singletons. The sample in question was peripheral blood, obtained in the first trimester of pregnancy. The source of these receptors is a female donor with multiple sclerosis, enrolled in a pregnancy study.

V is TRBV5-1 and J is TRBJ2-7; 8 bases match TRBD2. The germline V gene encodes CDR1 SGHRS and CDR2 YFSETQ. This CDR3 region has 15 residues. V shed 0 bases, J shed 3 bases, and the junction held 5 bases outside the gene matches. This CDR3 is CASSLGAGGFYEQYF. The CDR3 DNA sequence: TGCGCCAGCAGCTTGGGGGCGGGAGGATTCTACGAGCAGTACTTC.

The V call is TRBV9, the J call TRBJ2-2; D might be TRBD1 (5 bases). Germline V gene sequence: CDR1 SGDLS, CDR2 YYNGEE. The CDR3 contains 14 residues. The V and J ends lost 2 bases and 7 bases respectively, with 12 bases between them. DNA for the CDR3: TGTGCCAGCAGCGTTCAGGGCGATGGCGGGGAGCTGTTTTTT. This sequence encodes CASSVQGDGGELFF.

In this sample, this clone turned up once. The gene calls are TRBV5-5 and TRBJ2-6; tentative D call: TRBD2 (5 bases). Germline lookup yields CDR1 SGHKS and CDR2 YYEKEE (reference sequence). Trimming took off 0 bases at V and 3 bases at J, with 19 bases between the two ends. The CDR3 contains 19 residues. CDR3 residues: CASSLERVPSFGGANVLTF. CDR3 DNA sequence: TGTGCCAGCAGCTTGGAGAGGGTTCCTTCCTTTGGTGGGGCCAACGTCCTGACTTTC.

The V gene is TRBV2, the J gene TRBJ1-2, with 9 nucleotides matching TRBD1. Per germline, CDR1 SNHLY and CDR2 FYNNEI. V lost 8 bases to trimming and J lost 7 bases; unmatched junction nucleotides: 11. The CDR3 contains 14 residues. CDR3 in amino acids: CASVEQGAFGGYTF. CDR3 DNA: TGTGCCAGCGTGGAACAGGGGGCATTCGGTGGCTACACCTTC.

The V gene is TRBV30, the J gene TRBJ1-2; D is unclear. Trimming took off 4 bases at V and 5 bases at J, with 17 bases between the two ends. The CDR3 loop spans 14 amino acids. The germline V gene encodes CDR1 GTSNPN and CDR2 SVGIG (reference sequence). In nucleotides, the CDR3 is TGTGCCTGGACCCTCCAAGGCGGGGTTTATGGCTACACCTTC. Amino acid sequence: CAWTLQGGVYGYTF.

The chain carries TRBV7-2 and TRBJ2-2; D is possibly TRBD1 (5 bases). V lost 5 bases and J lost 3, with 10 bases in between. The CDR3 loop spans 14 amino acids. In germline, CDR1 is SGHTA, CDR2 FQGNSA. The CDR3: CASSPGAHTGELFF. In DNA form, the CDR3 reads TGTGCCAGCAGCCCTGGGGCCCACACCGGGGAGCTGTTTTTT.

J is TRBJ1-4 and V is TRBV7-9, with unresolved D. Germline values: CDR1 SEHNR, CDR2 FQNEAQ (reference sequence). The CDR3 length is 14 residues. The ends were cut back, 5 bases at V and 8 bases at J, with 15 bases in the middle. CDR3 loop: CASSPTLRGEKLFF. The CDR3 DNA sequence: TGTGCCAGCAGCCCCACTCTGAGAGGGGAAAAACTGTTTTTT.

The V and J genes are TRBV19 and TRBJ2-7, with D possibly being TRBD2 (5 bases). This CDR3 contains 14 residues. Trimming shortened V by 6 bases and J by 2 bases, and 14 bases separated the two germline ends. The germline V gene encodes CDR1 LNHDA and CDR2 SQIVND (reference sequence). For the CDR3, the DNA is TGTGCCAGTAGCCGGCGGACTCTGCCCTACGAGCAGTACTTC. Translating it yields CASSRRTLPYEQYF.

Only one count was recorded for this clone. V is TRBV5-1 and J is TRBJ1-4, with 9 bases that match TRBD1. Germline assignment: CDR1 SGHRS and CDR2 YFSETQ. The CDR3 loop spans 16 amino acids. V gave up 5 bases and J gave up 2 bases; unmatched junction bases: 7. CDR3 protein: CASSRQGGLTNEKLFF. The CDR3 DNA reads TGCGCCAGCAGTCGACAGGGGGGTTTGACTAATGAAAAACTGTTTTTT.

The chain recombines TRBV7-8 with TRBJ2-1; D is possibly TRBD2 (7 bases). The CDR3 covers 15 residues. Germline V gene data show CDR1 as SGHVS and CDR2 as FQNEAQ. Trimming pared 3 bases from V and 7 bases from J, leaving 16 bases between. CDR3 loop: CASSFVGGAVNEQFF. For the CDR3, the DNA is TGTGCCAGCAGCTTCGTGGGGGGGGCAGTTAATGAGCAGTTCTTC.

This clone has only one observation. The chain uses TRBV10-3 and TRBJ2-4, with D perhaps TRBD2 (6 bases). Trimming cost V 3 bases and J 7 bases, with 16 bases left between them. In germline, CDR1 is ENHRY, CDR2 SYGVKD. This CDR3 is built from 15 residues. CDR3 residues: CAISDAGRDTNIQYF. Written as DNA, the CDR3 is TGTGCCATCAGTGATGCGGGGCGCGATACGAACATTCAGTACTTC.

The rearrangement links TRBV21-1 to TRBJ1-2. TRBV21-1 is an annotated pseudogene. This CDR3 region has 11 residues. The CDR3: CASSTRGWGTF. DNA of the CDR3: TGTGCCAGCAGCACCCGGGGTTGGGGCACCTTC.

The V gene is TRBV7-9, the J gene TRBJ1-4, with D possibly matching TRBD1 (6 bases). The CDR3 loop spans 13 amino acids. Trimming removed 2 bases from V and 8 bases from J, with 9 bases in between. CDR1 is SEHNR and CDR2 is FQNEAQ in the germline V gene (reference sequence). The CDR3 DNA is TGTGCCAGCAGCTTACAGGGGACGGAAAAACTGTTTTTT. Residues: CASSLQGTEKLFF.

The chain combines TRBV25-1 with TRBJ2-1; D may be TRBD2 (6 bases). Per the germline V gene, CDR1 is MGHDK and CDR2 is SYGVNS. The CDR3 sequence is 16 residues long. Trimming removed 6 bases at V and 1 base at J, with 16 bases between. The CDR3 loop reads CASSLADGGSYNEQFF. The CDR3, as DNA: TGTGCCAGCAGCTTGGCCGATGGGGGGTCCTACAATGAGCAGTTCTTC.

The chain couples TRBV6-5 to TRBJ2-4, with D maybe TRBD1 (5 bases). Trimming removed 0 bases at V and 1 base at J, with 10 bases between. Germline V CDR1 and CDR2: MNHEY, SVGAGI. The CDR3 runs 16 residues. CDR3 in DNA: TGTGCCAGCAGTTACTCGAATTCAGGGGCCAAAAACATTCAGTACTTC. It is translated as CASSYSNSGAKNIQYF.

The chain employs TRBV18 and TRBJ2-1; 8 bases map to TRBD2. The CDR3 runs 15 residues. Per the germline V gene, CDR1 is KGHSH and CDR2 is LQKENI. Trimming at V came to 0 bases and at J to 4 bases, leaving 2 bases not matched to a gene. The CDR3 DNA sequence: TGTGCCAGCTCACCACCCACTAGCGGTTACAATGAGCAGTTCTTC. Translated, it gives CASSPPTSGYNEQFF.

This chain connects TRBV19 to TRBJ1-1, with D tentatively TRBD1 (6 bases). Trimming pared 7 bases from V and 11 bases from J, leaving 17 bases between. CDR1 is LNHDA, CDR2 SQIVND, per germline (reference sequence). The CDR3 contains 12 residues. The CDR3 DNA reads TGTGCCAGTACCACCTCCGGACAGAGGGCTTTCTTT. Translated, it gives CASTTSGQRAFF.

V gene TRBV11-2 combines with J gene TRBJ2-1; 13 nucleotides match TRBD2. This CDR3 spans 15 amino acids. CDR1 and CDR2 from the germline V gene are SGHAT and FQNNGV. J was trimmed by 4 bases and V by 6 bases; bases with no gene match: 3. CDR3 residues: CASSRGLAGYNEQFF. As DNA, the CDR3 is TGTGCCAGCAGTAGGGGACTAGCGGGGTACAATGAGCAGTTCTTC.

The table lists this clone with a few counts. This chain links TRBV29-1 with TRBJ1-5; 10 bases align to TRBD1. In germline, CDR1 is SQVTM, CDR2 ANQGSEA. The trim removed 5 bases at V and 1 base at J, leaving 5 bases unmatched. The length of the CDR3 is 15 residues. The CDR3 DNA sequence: TGCAGCGTTCGAGGGACAGGGGTGAGCAATCAGCCCCAGCATTTT. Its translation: CSVRGTGVSNQPQHF.

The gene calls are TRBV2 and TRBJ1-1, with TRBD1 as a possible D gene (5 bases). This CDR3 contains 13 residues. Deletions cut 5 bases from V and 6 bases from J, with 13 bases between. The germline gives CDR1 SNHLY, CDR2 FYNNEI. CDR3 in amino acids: CASSYTGVPEAFF. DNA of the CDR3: TGTGCCAGCAGTTATACAGGCGTCCCTGAAGCTTTCTTT.

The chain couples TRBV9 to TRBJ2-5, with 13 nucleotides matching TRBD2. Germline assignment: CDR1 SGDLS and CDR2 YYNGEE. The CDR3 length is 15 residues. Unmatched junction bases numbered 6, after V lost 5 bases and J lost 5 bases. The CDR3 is CASSGTSGGAETQYF. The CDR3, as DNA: TGTGCCAGCAGTGGTACTAGCGGGGGGGCGGAGACCCAGTACTTC.

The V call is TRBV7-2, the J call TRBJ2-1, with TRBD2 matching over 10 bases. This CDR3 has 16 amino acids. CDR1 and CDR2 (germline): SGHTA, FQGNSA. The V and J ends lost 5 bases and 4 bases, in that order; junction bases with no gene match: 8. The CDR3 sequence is CASSPPGTSVYNEQFF. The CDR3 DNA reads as TGTGCCAGCAGCCCCCCCGGGACTAGCGTTTACAATGAGCAGTTCTTC.

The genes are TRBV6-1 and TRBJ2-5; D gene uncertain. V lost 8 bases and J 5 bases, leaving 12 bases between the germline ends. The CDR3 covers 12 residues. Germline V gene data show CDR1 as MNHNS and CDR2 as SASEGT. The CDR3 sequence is CASSLNEETQYF. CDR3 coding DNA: TGTGCCAGCTCCCTGAATGAGGAGACCCAGTACTTC.

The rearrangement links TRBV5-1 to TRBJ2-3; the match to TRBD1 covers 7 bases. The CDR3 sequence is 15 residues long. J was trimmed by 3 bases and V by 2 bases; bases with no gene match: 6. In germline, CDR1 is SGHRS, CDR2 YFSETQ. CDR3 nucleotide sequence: TGCGCCAGCAGCTTTAACAGGGGCCCAACAGATACGCAGTATTTT. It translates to CASSFNRGPTDTQYF.

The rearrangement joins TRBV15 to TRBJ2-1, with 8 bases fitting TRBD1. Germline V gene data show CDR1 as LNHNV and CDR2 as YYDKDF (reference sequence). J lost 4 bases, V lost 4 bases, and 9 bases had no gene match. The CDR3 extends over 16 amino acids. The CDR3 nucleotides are TGTGCCACCAGCACCCGCCGGACAGGGCGTTACAATGAGCAGTTCTTC. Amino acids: CATSTRRTGRYNEQFF.

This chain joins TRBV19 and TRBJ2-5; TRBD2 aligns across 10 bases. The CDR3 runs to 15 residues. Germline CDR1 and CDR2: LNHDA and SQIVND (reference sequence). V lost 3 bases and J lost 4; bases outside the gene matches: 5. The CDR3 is CASSIGAGGGETQYF. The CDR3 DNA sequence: TGTGCCAGTAGTATCGGAGCGGGAGGGGGAGAGACCCAGTACTTC. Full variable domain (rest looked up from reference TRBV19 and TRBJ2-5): DGGITQSPKYLFRKEGQNVTLSCEQNLNHDAMYWYRQDPGQGLRLIYYSQIVNDFQKGDIAEGYSVSREKKESFPLTVTSAQKNPTAFYLCASSIGAGGGETQYFGPGTRLLVL.

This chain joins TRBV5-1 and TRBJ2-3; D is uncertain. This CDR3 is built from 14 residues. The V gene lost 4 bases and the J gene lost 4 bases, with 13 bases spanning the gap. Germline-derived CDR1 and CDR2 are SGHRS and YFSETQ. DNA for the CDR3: TGCGCCAGCAGCCAAGGTAGCCGGGCAGATACGCAGTATTTT. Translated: CASSQGSRADTQYF.

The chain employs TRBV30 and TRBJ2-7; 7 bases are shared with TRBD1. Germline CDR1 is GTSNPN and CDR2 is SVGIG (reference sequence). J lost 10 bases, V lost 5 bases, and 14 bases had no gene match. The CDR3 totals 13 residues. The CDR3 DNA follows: TGTGCCTGGGGGAATAGGGGGCAAAAATTACAGTACTTC. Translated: CAWGNRGQKLQYF. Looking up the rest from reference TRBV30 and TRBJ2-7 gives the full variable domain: SQTIHQWPATLVQPVGSPLSLECTVEGTSNPNLYWYRQAAGRGLQLLFYSVGIGQISSEVPQNLSASRPQDRQFILSSKKLLLSDSGFYLCAWGNRGQKLQYFGPGTRLTVT.

The CDR3 DNA is TGCAGCGTTGAAGGAAGGGGCTCCTACAATGAGCAGTTCTTC. Protein: CSVEGRGSYNEQFF. V and J are TRBV29-1 and TRBJ2-1, with D possibly being TRBD1 (5 bases). CDR3 length: 14 amino acids. The ends were cut back, 1 base at V and 0 bases at J, with 7 bases in the middle. Germline loops: CDR1 SQVTM, CDR2 ANQGSEA.